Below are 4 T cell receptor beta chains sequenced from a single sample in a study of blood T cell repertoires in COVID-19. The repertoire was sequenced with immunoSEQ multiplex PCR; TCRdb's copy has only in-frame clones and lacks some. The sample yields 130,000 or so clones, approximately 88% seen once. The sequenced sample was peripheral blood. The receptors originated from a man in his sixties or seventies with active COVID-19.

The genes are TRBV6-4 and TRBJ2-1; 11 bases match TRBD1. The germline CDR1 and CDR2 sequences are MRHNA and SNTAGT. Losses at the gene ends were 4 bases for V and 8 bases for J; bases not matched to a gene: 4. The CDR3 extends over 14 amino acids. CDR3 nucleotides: TGTGCCAGCAGTGGGACAGGGGGCTTCGATGAGCAGTTCTTC. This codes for CASSGTGGFDEQFF.

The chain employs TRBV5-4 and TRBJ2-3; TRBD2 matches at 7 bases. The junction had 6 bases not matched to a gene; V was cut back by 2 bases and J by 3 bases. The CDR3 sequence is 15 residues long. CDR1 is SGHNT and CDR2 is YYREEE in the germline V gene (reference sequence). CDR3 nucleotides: TGTGCCAGCAGCTTAGGCGGCGGGAGTACAGATACGCAGTATTTT. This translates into CASSLGGGSTDTQYF.

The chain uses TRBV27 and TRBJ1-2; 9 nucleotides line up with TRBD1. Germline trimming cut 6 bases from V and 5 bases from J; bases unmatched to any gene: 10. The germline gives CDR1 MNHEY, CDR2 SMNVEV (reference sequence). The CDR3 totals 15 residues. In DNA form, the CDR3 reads TGTGCCAGCAGCACCCTAGGACAGGGGCAATATGGCTACACCTTC. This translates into CASSTLGQGQYGYTF.

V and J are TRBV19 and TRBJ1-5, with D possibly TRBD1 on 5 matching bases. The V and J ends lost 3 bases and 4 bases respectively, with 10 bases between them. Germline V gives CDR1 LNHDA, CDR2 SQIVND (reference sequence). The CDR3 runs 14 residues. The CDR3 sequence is CASSITGVNQPQHF. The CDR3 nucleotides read TGTGCCAGTAGTATCACAGGCGTAAATCAGCCCCAGCATTTT.